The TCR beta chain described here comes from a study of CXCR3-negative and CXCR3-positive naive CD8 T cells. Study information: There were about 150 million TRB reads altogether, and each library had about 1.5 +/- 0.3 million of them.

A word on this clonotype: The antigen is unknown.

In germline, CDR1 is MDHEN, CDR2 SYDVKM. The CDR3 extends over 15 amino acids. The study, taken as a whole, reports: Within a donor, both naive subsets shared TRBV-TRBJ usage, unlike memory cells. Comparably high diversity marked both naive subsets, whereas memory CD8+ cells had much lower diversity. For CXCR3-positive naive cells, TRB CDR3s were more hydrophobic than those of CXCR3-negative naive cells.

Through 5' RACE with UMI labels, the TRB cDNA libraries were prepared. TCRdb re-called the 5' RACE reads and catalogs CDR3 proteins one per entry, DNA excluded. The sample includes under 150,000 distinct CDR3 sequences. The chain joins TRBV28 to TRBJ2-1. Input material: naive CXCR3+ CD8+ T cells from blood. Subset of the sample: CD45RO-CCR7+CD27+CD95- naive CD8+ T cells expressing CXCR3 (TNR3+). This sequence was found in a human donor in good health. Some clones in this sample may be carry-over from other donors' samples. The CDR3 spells CASSFISNSYNEQFF.